A single sample gave rise to the 30 T cell receptor beta chains below, sequenced in a study of identical twins. TCRdb re-derived calls from the 5' RACE reads in MiXCR, one entry per CDR3 protein. The table has about 530,000 distinct CDR3 sequences, about a fifth seen once. This same sample was also part of a study on yellow fever vaccine responses in identical twins.

Sequencing input: CD4+ T cells sorted from blood. The source is a woman younger than 35 in good health.

The gene calls are TRBV12-3 or TRBV12-4 and TRBJ2-2; 11 bases line up with TRBD2. The V segment lost 5 bases and the J segment 4 bases; nucleotides outside the gene matches: 3. This CDR3 spans 15 amino acids. The CDR3 is CASSGTSGFTGELFF. The CDR3 DNA reads TGTGCCAGCAGTGGGACTAGCGGTTTCACCGGGGAGCTGTTTTTT.

In DNA form, the CDR3 reads TGTGCCAGCAGTTTAAGGCGGCCTGGGGCCAACGTCCTGACTTTC. Translation: CASSLRRPGANVLTF. The V and J genes are TRBV12-3 or TRBV12-4 and TRBJ2-6; D not certain. V lost 2 bases, J lost 2 bases, and 7 bases lay in between. The CDR3 is 15 amino acids.

This clonotype was seen more than once but under ten times. The chain employs TRBV20-1 and TRBJ2-5; 9 nucleotides align to TRBD2. Losses at the gene ends were 4 bases for V and 0 bases for J; bases not matched to a gene: 21. The CDR3 sequence is 20 residues long. CDR1 is DFQATT and CDR2 is SNEGSKA in the germline V gene (reference sequence). As DNA, the CDR3 is TGCAGTGCTACTAGGTTGGTGTCGGCTAGCGGGACTCCTTACCAAGAGACCCAGTACTTC. It specifies CSATRLVSASGTPYQETQYF.

The chain couples TRBV7-2 to TRBJ2-7; D uncertain. The CDR3 has 14 residues. Trimming removed 1 base at V and 2 bases at J, with 9 bases between. Germline loops: CDR1 SGHTA, CDR2 FQGNSA. The CDR3 nucleotides are TGTGCCAGCAGCTTAGGGGTCTCCCCCTACGAGCAGTACGTC. It is translated as CASSLGVSPYEQYV.

V usage is TRBV28 and J usage is TRBJ1-1; D possibly corresponds to TRBD1 (5 bases). V gave up 4 bases and J gave up 6 bases, with 9 bases separating them. Germline values: CDR1 MDHEN, CDR2 SYDVKM. The CDR3 is 12 residues long. CDR3 DNA: TGTGCCAGCAGTTCTAGGGGTCCTGAAGCTTTCTTT. Translated, it gives CASSSRGPEAFF.

The genes are TRBV7-2 and TRBJ2-3; 7 bases map to TRBD2. The length of the CDR3 is 17 residues. Trimming took 4 bases from V and 3 from J; bases not matched to a gene: 13. From germline, CDR1 is SGHTA and CDR2 FQGNSA. The CDR3 nucleotides are TGTGCCAGCAGCTATGGGCGATTCGGGAGGTTGACAGATACGCAGTATTTT. This encodes CASSYGRFGRLTDTQYF.

This rearrangement joins TRBV10-3 to TRBJ2-1; TRBD2 might be the D (5 bases). The CDR3 extends over 16 amino acids. The germline V gene encodes CDR1 ENHRY and CDR2 SYGVKD. The V end lost 9 bases, the J end lost 4 bases, and 22 bases lay between the germline ends. CDR3 loop: CAIGGLDGQIYNEQFF. DNA of the CDR3: TGTGCCATAGGAGGTTTGGACGGTCAAATATACAATGAGCAGTTCTTC.

This clonotype was picked up many times. CDR3 sequence reads: CASSQGDRVNTGELFF. CDR3 bases: TGTGCCAGCAGCCAAGGCGACAGGGTGAACACCGGGGAGCTGTTTTTT. The gene calls are TRBV3-1 and TRBJ2-2, with TRBD1 identical over 7 bases. The germline CDR1 and CDR2 sequences are LGHDT and YNNKEL (reference sequence). Trimming took 1 base from V and 1 from J; bases not matched to a gene: 3. This CDR3 is 16 amino acids long.

V and J are TRBV7-8 and TRBJ2-1; TRBD2 agrees at 8 bases. V was clipped by 0 bases and J by 9 bases; unmatched bases: 7. The CDR3 has 15 amino acids. Germline CDR1 and CDR2: SGHVS and FQNEAQ. Written as DNA, the CDR3 is TGTGCCAGCAGCTTAGCAATTAGCGGGGTCGGTGAGCAGTTCTTC. This gives the protein CASSLAISGVGEQFF.

This clonotype was detected only a few times. The genes are TRBV13 and TRBJ2-7, with TRBD2 matching 9 bases. Trimming removed 5 bases from V and 4 bases from J; junction bases left unmatched: 9. Germline V lookup: CDR1 PRHDT, CDR2 FYEKMQ (reference sequence). This CDR3 is built from 15 residues. The DNA for the CDR3 is TGTGCCAGCAGCCGAGGCCAGGGACTAGCTTACGAGCAGTACTTC. Its protein product is CASSRGQGLAYEQYF. The full variable domain, in which reference TRBV13 and TRBJ2-7 provide the parts outside the CDR3, is AAGVIQSPRHLIKEKRETATLKCYPIPRHDTVYWYQQGPGQDPQFLISFYEKMQSDKGSIPDRFSAQQFSDYHSELNMSSLELGDSALYFCASSRGQGLAYEQYFGPGTRLTVT.

This chain connects TRBV6-1 to TRBJ2-1; D gene uncertain. Per the germline V gene, CDR1 is MNHNS and CDR2 is SASEGT. There are 11 residues in the CDR3. Trimming stripped 6 bases from V and 9 bases from J, with 9 bases between. The CDR3 bases are TGTGCCAGCAGCGGGTGGGGTGAGCAGTTCTTC. Translating gives CASSGWGEQFF.

The V gene is TRBV24-1, the J gene TRBJ2-1; D remains unclear. CDR1 is KGHDR and CDR2 is SFDVKD in the germline V gene. Trimming removed 4 bases at V and 15 bases at J, with 18 bases between. The CDR3 has 13 amino acids. This CDR3 reads CATSDWTVHGLFF. The CDR3 DNA follows: TGTGCCACCAGTGACTGGACCGTGCATGGTTTGTTCTTC.

This clonotype was recorded a few times. One junction end does not reproduce the germline sequence, and a read error may be involved. The chain is built from TRBV5-6 and TRBJ1-1; 7 bases map to TRBD1. CDR1 and CDR2 (germline): SGHDT, YYEEEE. The CDR3 runs 14 residues. DNA of the CDR3: TGTGCCAGCACCTTGGGACAGTGGAACACTGAAGCTTTCTTT. This translates into CASTLGQWNTEAFF.

The rearrangement uses TRBV10-3 and TRBJ2-5; 9 nucleotides align to TRBD2. The V segment lost 3 bases and the J segment 1 base; nucleotides outside the gene matches: 6. Germline values: CDR1 ENHRY, CDR2 SYGVKD. This CDR3 is built from 16 residues. This chain's CDR3 is CAISEYASGAQETQYF. In nucleotides, the CDR3 is TGTGCCATCAGTGAATATGCTAGCGGGGCCCAAGAGACCCAGTACTTC.

The chain joins TRBV24-1 to TRBJ2-7; a weak D match, TRBD1 (6 bases). The CDR3 consists of 13 residues. V lost 4 bases to trimming and J lost 6 bases, with 12 bases between them. Germline values: CDR1 KGHDR, CDR2 SFDVKD. Here the CDR3 DNA reads TGTGCCACCAGTGACCATACAGGGCGCGAGCAGTACGTC. Translating it yields CATSDHTGREQYV.

The chain uses TRBV5-1 and TRBJ2-3; TRBD2 aligns across 9 bases. The length of the CDR3 is 16 residues. V shed 2 bases, J shed 1 base, and the junction held 5 bases outside the gene matches. Germline V gene data show CDR1 as SGHRS and CDR2 as YFSETQ. The CDR3 coding sequence is TGCGCCAGCAGCTTCGCGTCTAGCGGGGGCACAGATACGCAGTATTTT. Translating it yields CASSFASSGGTDTQYF.

The gene calls are TRBV6-5 and TRBJ2-1; TRBD2 aligns across 9 bases. Trimming at V came to 0 bases and at J to 3 bases, leaving 3 bases not matched to a gene. Per the germline V gene, CDR1 is MNHEY and CDR2 is SVGAGI. The CDR3 sequence is 16 residues long. CDR3 coding DNA: TGTGCCAGCAGTTACTCGATTAGCGGGAGCTACAATGAGCAGTTCTTC. Amino acid sequence: CASSYSISGSYNEQFF.

The rearrangement links TRBV29-1 to TRBJ2-3; unclear D gene. V shed 7 bases and J shed 8 bases, with 16 bases lying between them. Germline-derived CDR1 and CDR2 are SQVTM and ANQGSEA. The CDR3 has 12 residues. The CDR3 is CSADNNSFTQYF. CDR3 DNA sequence: TGCAGCGCCGATAACAACAGTTTTACGCAGTATTTT.

Notes on this clonotype: Since a much larger clone is just one base distant, this may be a read error. The V gene is TRBV3-1, the J gene TRBJ2-1; unclear D gene. V was clipped by 1 base and J by 8 bases, with 3 bases between them. Germline-derived CDR1 and CDR2 are LGHDT and YNNKEL (reference sequence). The CDR3 runs to 11 residues. CDR3 residues: CASSQAYEQFF. CDR3 DNA sequence: TGTGCCAGCAGCCAAGCTTATGAGCAGTTCTTC.

This clonotype was found a few times. This chain uses TRBV6-1 with TRBJ2-7; possibly TRBD1 for D (5 bases). Germline CDR1 is MNHNS and CDR2 is SASEGT. V lost 7 bases and J 5 bases, leaving 12 bases between the germline ends. CDR3 length: 12 residues. CDR3 nucleotides: TGTGCCAGCACAAGGGGTACGGACGAGCAGTACTTC. Translated, it gives CASTRGTDEQYF.

This clonotype was seen a handful of times. V usage is TRBV7-9 and J usage is TRBJ2-5, with D uncertain. V was shortened by 3 bases and J by 5 bases, with 13 bases between the two germline ends. This CDR3 is 14 amino acids long. From germline, CDR1 is SEHNR and CDR2 FQNEAQ (reference sequence). CDR3 nucleotide sequence: TGTGCCAGCAGCTTTCCCGGCAGACTGGAGACCCAGTACTTC. This encodes CASSFPGRLETQYF.

The CDR3 DNA sequence: TGTGCCAGCAGCGCCCTACTAGCGGGGGCCGCTAACAATGAGCAGTTCTTC. Protein sequence: CASSALLAGAANNEQFF. The genes are TRBV5-5 and TRBJ2-1, with TRBD2 matching over 11 bases. CDR3 length: 17 amino acids. V lost 4 bases to trimming and J lost 5 bases; unmatched junction nucleotides: 11. The germline gives CDR1 SGHKS, CDR2 YYEKEE (reference sequence).

The rearrangement uses TRBV6-1 and TRBJ2-1; TRBD1 or TRBD2 may be the D gene (5 bases each). CDR1 and CDR2 (germline): MNHNS, SASEGT. This CDR3 comprises 16 residues. The V and J ends lost 6 bases and 6 bases respectively, with 21 bases between them. CDR3 sequence reads: CASSRFGGTYSNEQFF. As DNA, the CDR3 is TGTGCCAGCAGCCGTTTTGGGGGAACTTACTCCAATGAGCAGTTCTTC.

The chain recombines TRBV18 with TRBJ2-1, with D tentatively TRBD2 (6 bases). Per the germline V gene, CDR1 is KGHSH and CDR2 is LQKENI. The CDR3 spans 14 residues. Between the trimmed V and J ends, which lost 5 bases and 5 bases, there was a span of 13 bases. The CDR3 loop reads CASSNPRGNNEQFF. As DNA, the CDR3 is TGTGCCAGCTCAAATCCGCGGGGTAACAATGAGCAGTTCTTC. The full variable domain, in which reference TRBV18 and TRBJ2-1 provide the parts outside the CDR3, is NAGVMQNPRHLVRRRGQEARLRCSPMKGHSHVYWYRQLPEEGLKFMVYLQKENIIDESGMPKERFSAEFPKEGPSILRIQQVVRGDSAAYFCASSNPRGNNEQFFGPGTRLTVL.

This clonotype was counted a few times. The rearrangement uses TRBV10-3 and TRBJ2-2; D not certain. V was shortened by 3 bases and J by 2 bases, with 10 bases between the two germline ends. The CDR3 length is 15 residues. Germline-derived CDR1 and CDR2 are ENHRY and SYGVKD. The CDR3 is CAISDLAANTGELFF. For the CDR3, the DNA is TGTGCCATCAGTGACCTTGCCGCAAACACCGGGGAGCTGTTTTTT.

This clonotype was seen a few times. The chain is built from TRBV24-1 and TRBJ2-3, with D perhaps matching TRBD2 (8 bases). This CDR3 has 19 residues. Trimming removed 4 bases from V and 7 bases from J, with 29 bases in between. CDR1 and CDR2 from the germline V gene are KGHDR and SFDVKD. The CDR3 DNA is TGTGCCACCAGTGACTTACAGGGGTCCACGGGAGGGCCTTGGAATACGCAGTATTTT. As protein: CATSDLQGSTGGPWNTQYF.

A few counts support this clonotype. The chain links TRBV29-1 to TRBJ2-1; TRBD2 might be the D (6 bases). Trimming shortened V by 4 bases and J by 7 bases, and 17 bases separated the two germline ends. The germline V gene has CDR1 SQVTM and CDR2 ANQGSEA. CDR3 length: 14 residues. The CDR3 loop is CSVGVVGGVNEQFF. CDR3 DNA: TGCAGCGTTGGAGTTGTGGGGGGAGTGAATGAGCAGTTCTTC.

This clonotype was observed at least ten times. The chain is built from TRBV20-1 and TRBJ2-2; the match to TRBD2 covers 8 bases. The germline V gene encodes CDR1 DFQATT and CDR2 SNEGSKA (reference sequence). The CDR3 spans 14 residues. V gave up 5 bases and J gave up 2 bases; unmatched junction bases: 4. Here the CDR3 DNA reads TGCAGTGCTGCCGGACTAGCTAACACCGGGGAGCTGTTTTTT. This sequence encodes CSAAGLANTGELFF.

The rearrangement joins TRBV7-8 to TRBJ2-2; 8 positions match TRBD1. In germline, CDR1 is SGHVS, CDR2 FQNEAQ. This CDR3 spans 15 amino acids. The trim removed 5 bases at V and 5 bases at J, leaving 7 bases unmatched. CDR3 amino acids: CASSHRQGPTGELFF. CDR3 DNA: TGTGCCAGCAGCCACAGACAGGGGCCGACCGGGGAGCTGTTTTTT.

This clonotype was counted only a few times. V gene TRBV12-3 or TRBV12-4 combines with J gene TRBJ2-5; TRBD2 matches 11 bases. With 5 bases clipped from V and 3 bases from J, the junction kept 8 bases outside the gene matches. The CDR3 loop spans 16 amino acids. CDR3 region: CASSSTGTSGEETQYF. DNA for the CDR3: TGTGCCAGCAGTAGCACCGGGACTAGCGGCGAAGAGACCCAGTACTTC.